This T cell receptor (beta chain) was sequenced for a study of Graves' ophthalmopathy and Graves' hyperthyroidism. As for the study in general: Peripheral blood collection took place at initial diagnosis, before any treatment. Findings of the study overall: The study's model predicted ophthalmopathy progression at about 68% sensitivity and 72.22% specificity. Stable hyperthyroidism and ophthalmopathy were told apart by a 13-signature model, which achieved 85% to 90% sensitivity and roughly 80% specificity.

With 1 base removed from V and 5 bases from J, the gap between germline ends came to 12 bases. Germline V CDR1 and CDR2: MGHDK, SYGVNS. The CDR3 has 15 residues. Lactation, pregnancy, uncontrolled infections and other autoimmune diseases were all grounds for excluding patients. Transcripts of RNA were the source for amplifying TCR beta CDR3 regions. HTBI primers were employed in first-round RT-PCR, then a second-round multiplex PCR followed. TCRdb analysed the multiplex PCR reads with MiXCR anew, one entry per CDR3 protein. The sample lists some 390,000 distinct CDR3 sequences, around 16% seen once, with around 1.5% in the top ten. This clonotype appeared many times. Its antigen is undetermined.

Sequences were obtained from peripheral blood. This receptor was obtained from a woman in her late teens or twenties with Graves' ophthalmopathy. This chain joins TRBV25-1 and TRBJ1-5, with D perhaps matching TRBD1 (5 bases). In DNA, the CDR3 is TGTGCCAGCAGTGAATCAGGGAAATTCGATCAGCCCCAGCATTTT. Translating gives CASSESGKFDQPQHF.